Presented here are 4 T cell receptor beta chains from one specimen sequenced in a study of shared clonotypes between healthy human individuals. Assay used: immunoSEQ multiplex PCR; TCRdb lists only in-frame clones, some missing. Of about 470,000 clones listed, around 79% are singletons. Specimen: PBMCs. These TCRs come from a woman in her 40s in good health. Some clones in this sample may be carry-over from other donors' samples.

This chain joins TRBV18 and TRBJ2-5; 8 positions match TRBD2. The CDR3 is 16 residues long. The germline V gene encodes CDR1 KGHSH and CDR2 LQKENI. Trimming at V came to 2 bases and at J to 2 bases, leaving 7 bases not matched to a gene. The CDR3 is CASSPWNSGEQETQYF. The CDR3 region has the DNA TGTGCCAGCTCACCATGGAATAGCGGGGAACAAGAGACCCAGTACTTC.

The chain combines TRBV19 with TRBJ1-4; 7 positions agree with TRBD1. Germline V gene data show CDR1 as LNHDA and CDR2 as SQIVND (reference sequence). The CDR3 is 13 residues long. V lost 7 bases and J lost 8; bases outside the gene matches: 7. CDR3 region: CASKDRVFEKLFF. The CDR3 coding sequence is TGTGCCAGTAAAGACAGGGTGTTCGAAAAACTGTTTTTT.

The chain joins TRBV5-1 to TRBJ2-2; 8 bases match TRBD1. CDR1 and CDR2 (germline): SGHRS, YFSETQ. CDR3 size: 18 residues. V shed 4 bases, J shed 0 bases, and the junction held 11 bases outside the gene matches. CDR3 protein: CASSLGLRGPTNTGELFF. CDR3 sequence (DNA): TGCGCCAGCAGCCTTGGCCTCAGGGGGCCAACGAACACCGGGGAGCTGTTTTTT.

The V call is TRBV6-1, the J call TRBJ1-5; D uncertain. CDR1 MNHNS and CDR2 SASEGT come from the germline V gene. The V end was cut by 0 bases, the J end by 6 bases, with 6 bases between. The CDR3 has 13 amino acids. The CDR3 is CASSEAGVQPQHF. The CDR3 nucleotides read TGTGCCAGCAGTGAAGCGGGTGTTCAGCCCCAGCATTTT.